The clone carrying this T cell receptor beta chain was recorded at least ten times. This entry comes from a study of T-cell reconstitution after alpha-beta-depleted transplantation in children. The CDR3 extends over 12 amino acids. Germline V gene sequence: CDR1 MGHDK, CDR2 SYGVNS. Trimming shortened V by 2 bases and J by 9 bases, and 8 bases separated the two germline ends. During its preparation, the TCRbeta library received unique molecular identifiers. TCRdb reprocessed the PCR reads with MiXCR, giving one entry per CDR3 protein. The table has some 390,000 distinct CDR3 sequences, around 21% seen once.

The sequence derives from a human donor who donated a stem cell graft to a child with acute myeloid leukemia. The sample consisted of PBMCs from the stem cell graft donor, taken from the stem cell graft. This sequence joins TRBV25-1 and TRBJ2-1; D not resolved. This chain's CDR3 is CASSEGFGEQFF. For the CDR3, the DNA is TGTGCCAGCAGTGAAGGTTTCGGTGAGCAGTTCTTC. Supplemented by reference TRBV25-1 and TRBJ2-1, the full variable domain reads EADIYQTPRYLVIGTGKKITLECSQTMGHDKMYWYQQDPGMELHLIHYSYGVNSTEKGDLSSESTVSRIRTEHFPLTLESARPSHTSQYLCASSEGFGEQFFGPGTRLTVL.